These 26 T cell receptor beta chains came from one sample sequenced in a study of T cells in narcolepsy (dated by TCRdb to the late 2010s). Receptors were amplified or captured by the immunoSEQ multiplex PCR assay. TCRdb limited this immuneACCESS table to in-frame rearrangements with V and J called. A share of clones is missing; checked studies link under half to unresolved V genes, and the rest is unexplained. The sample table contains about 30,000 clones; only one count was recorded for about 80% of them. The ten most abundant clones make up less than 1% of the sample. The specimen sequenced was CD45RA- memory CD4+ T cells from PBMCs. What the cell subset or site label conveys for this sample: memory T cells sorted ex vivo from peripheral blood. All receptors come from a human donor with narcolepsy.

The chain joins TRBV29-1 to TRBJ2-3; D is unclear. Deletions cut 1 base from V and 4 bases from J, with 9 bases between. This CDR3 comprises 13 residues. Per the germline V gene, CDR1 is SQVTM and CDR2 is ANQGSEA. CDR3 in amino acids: CSVEVTPADTQYF. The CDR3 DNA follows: TGCAGCGTTGAAGTTACCCCCGCAGATACGCAGTATTTT.

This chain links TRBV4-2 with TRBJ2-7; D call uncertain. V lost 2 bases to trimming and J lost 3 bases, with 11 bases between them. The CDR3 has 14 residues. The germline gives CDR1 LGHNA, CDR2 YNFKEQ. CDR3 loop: CASSQFQLGYEQYF. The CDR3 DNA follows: TGTGCCAGCAGCCAATTTCAGCTGGGCTACGAGCAGTACTTC.

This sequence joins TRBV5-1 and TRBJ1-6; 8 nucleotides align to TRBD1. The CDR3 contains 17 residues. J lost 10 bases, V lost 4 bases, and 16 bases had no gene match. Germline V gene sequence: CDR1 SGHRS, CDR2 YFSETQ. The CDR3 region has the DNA TGCGCCAGCAGCACCATGCCGACAGGGGTTAGCGAGTCACCCCTCCACTTT. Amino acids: CASSTMPTGVSESPLHF.

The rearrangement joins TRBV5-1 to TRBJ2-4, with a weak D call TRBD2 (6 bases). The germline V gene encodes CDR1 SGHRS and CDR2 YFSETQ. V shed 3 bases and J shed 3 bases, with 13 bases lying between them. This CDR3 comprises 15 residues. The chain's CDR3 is CASSSSGAGKNIQYF. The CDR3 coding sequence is TGCGCCAGCAGCTCTTCTGGAGCGGGCAAAAACATTCAGTACTTC.

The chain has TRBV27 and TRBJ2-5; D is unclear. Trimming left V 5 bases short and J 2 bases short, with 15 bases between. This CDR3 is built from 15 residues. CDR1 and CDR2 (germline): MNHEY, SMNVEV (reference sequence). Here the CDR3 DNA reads TGTGCCAGCAGTCCCGGGCCAGCACCACAAGAGACCCAGTACTTC. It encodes CASSPGPAPQETQYF.

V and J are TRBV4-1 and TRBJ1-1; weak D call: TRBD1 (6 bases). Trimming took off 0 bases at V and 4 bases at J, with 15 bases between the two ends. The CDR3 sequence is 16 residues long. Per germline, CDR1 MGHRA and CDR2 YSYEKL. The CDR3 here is CASSQDINRAGTEAFF. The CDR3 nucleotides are TGCGCCAGCAGCCAAGATATTAACAGGGCGGGCACTGAAGCTTTCTTT.

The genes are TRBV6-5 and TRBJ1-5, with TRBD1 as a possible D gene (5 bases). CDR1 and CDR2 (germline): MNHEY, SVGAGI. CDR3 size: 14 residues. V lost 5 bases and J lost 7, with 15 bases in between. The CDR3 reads CASSERSKGQPQHF. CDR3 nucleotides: TGTGCCAGCAGTGAGAGATCCAAGGGGCAGCCCCAGCATTTT.

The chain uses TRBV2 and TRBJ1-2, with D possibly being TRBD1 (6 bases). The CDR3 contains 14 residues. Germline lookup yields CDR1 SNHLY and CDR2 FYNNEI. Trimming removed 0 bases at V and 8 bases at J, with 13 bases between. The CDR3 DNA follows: TGTGCCAGCAGTGAAGCGCGTGAGGGGGGGGGCTACACCTTC. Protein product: CASSEAREGGGYTF.

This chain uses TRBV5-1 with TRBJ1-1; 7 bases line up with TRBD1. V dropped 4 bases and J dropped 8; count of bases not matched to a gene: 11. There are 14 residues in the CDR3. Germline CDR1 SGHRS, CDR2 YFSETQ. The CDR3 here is CASSPRDSSNEAFF. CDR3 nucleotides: TGCGCCAGCAGCCCTCGGGACAGCTCTAACGAAGCTTTCTTT.

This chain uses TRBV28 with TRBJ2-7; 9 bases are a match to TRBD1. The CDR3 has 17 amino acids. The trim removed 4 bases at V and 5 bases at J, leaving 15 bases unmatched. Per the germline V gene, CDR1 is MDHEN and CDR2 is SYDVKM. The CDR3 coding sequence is TGTGCCAGCAGTTCAGTGGTCGTGGGACAGGGTAGGAACGAGCAGTACTTC. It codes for CASSSVVVGQGRNEQYF. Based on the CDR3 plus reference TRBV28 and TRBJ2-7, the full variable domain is DVKVTQSSRYLVKRTGEKVFLECVQDMDHENMFWYRQDPGLGLRLIYFSYDVKMKEKGDIPEGYSVSREKKERFSLILESASTNQTSMYLCASSSVVVGQGRNEQYFGPGTRLTVT.

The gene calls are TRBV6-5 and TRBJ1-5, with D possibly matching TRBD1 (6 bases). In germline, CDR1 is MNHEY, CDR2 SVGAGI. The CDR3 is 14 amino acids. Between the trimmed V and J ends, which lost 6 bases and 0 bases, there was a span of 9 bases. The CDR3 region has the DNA TGTGCCAGCAGCCAAGGGGGTAGCAATCAGCCCCAGCATTTT. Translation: CASSQGGSNQPQHF.

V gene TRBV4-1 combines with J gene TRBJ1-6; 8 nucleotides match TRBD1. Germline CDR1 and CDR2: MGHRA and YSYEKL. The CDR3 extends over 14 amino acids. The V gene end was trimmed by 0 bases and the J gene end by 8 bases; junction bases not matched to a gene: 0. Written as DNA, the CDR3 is TGCGCCAGCAGCCAAGAGGACAGGGATTCACCCCTCCACTTT. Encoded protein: CASSQEDRDSPLHF.

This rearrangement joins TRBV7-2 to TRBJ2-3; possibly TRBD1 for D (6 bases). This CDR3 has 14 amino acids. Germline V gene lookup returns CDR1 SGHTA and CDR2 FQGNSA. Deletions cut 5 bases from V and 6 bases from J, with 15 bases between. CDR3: CASSILGGRDTQYF. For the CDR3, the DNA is TGTGCCAGCAGCATATTAGGGGGAAGGGATACGCAGTATTTT.

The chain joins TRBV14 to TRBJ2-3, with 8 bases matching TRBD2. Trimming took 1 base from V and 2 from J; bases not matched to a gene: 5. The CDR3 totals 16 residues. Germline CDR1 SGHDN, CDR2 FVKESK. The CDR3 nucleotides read TGTGCCAGCAGCCAAGGGAGACTAGCGATCACAGATACGCAGTATTTT. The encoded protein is CASSQGRLAITDTQYF.

The CDR3 region is CASSQGVPSGGALETQYF. The CDR3, as DNA: TGCGCCAGCAGCCAAGGCGTCCCTAGCGGGGGGGCCTTGGAGACCCAGTACTTC. V and J are TRBV4-3 and TRBJ2-5; 12 bases agree with TRBD2. The CDR3 runs 18 residues. The trim removed 1 base at V and 5 bases at J, leaving 11 bases unmatched. The germline V gene has CDR1 LGHNA and CDR2 YSLEER.

The CDR3 spells CASSSPLAGVTDTQYF. For the CDR3, the DNA is TGTGCCAGCAGTTCCCCACTAGCGGGGGTGACAGATACGCAGTATTTT. The chain couples TRBV5-4 to TRBJ2-3; 11 positions match TRBD2. This CDR3 is 16 amino acids long. Unmatched junction bases numbered 8, after V lost 5 bases and J lost 3 bases. Germline lookup yields CDR1 SGHNT and CDR2 YYREEE (reference sequence).

CDR3 in amino acids: CASSGGAQETQYF. The CDR3 DNA follows: TGTGCCAGTAGCGGGGGGGCACAAGAGACCCAGTACTTC. This chain links TRBV19 with TRBJ2-5; 8 bases are a match to TRBD2. Germline CDR1 reads LNHDA; CDR2 reads SQIVND (reference sequence). CDR3 length: 13 amino acids. With V trimmed by 6 bases and J by 2 bases, 2 bases remained unmatched. Drawing the rest from reference TRBV19 and TRBJ2-5, the complete variable domain is DGGITQSPKYLFRKEGQNVTLSCEQNLNHDAMYWYRQDPGQGLRLIYYSQIVNDFQKGDIAEGYSVSREKKESFPLTVTSAQKNPTAFYLCASSGGAQETQYFGPGTRLLVL.

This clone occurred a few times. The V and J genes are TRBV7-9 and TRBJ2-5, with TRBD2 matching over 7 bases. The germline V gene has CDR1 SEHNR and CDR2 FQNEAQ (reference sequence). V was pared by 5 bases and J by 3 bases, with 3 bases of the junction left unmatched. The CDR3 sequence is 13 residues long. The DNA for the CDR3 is TGTGCCAGCAGCCATACTAGCGAAGAGACCCAGTACTTC. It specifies CASSHTSEETQYF.

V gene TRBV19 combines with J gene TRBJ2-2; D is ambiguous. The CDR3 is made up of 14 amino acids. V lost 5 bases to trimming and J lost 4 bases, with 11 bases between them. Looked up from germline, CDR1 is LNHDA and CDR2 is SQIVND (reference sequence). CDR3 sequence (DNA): TGTGCCAGTAGTGTGAAAAGTAGCACCGGGGAGCTGTTTTTT. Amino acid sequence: CASSVKSSTGELFF.

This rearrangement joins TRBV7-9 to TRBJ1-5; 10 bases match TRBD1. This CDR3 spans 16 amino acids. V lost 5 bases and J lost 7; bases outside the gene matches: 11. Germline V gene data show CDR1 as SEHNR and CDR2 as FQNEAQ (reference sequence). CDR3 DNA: TGTGCCAGCAGCCCCGGGGACAGGGGCGAGTGGCAGCCCCAGCATTTT. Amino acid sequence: CASSPGDRGEWQPQHF. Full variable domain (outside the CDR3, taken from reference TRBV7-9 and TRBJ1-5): DTGVSQNPRHKITKRGQNVTFRCDPISEHNRLYWYRQTLGQGPEFLTYFQNEAQLEKSRLLSDRFSAERPKGSFSTLEIQRTEQGDSAMYLCASSPGDRGEWQPQHFGDGTRLSIL.

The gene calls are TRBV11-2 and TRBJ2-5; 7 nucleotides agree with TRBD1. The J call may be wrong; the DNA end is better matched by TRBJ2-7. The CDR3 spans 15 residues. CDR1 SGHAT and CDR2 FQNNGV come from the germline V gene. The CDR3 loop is CASSFGTATYYEQYF. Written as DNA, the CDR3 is TGTGCCAGCAGCTTCGGGACAGCGACCTATTACGAGCAGTACTTC.

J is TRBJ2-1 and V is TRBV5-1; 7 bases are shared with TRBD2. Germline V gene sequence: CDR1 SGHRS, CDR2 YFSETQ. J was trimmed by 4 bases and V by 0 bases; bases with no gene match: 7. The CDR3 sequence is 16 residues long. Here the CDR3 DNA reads TGCGCCAGCAGCTTGGATCAACTAGCGAATTACAATGAGCAGTTCTTC. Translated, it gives CASSLDQLANYNEQFF.

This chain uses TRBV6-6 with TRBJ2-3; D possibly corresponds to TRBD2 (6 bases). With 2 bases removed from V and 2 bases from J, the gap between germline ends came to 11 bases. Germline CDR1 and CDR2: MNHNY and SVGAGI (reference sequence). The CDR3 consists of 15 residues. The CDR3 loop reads CASSYGGAFTDTQYF. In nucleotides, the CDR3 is TGTGCCAGCAGTTACGGCGGGGCCTTCACAGATACGCAGTATTTT.

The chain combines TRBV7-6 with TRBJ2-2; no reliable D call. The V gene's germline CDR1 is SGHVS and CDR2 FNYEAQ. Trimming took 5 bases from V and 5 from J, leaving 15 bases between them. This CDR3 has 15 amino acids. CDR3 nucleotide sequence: TGTGCCAGCAGCAACCAAATGAAGAGTACCGGGGAGCTGTTTTTT. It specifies CASSNQMKSTGELFF. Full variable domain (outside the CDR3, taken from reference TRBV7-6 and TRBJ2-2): GAGVSQSPRYKVTKRGQDVALRCDPISGHVSLYWYRQALGQGPEFLTYFNYEAQQDKSGLPNDRFSAERPEGSISTLTIQRTEQRDSAMYRCASSNQMKSTGELFFGEGSRLTVL.

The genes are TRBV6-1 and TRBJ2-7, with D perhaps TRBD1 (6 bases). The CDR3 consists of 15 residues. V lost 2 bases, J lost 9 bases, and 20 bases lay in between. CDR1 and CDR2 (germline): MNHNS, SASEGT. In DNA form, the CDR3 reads TGTGCCAGCAGTGAATCATCGTGGGGGCCCCTCCCGCAGTACTTC. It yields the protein CASSESSWGPLPQYF.

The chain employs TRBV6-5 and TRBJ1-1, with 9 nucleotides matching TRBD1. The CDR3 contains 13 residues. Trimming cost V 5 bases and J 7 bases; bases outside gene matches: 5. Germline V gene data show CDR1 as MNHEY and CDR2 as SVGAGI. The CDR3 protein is CASSKTGGYEAFF. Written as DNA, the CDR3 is TGTGCCAGCAGTAAAACAGGGGGCTATGAAGCTTTCTTT.